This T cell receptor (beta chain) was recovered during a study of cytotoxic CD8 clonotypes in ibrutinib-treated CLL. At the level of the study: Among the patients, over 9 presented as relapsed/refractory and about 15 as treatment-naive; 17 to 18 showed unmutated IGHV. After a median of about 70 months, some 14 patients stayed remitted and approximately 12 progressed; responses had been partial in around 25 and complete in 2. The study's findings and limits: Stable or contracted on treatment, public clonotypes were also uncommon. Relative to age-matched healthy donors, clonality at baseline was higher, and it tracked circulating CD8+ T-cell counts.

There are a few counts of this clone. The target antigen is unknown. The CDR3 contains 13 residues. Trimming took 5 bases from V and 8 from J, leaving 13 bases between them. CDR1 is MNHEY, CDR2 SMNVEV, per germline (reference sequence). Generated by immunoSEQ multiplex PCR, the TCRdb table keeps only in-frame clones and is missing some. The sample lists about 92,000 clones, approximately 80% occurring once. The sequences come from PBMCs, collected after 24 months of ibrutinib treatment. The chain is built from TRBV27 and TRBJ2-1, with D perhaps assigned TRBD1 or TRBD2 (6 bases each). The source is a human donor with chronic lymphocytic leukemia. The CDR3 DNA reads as TGTGCCAGCAGTCCAGGTAGGGGGGATGAGCAGTTCTTC. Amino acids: CASSPGRGDEQFF.